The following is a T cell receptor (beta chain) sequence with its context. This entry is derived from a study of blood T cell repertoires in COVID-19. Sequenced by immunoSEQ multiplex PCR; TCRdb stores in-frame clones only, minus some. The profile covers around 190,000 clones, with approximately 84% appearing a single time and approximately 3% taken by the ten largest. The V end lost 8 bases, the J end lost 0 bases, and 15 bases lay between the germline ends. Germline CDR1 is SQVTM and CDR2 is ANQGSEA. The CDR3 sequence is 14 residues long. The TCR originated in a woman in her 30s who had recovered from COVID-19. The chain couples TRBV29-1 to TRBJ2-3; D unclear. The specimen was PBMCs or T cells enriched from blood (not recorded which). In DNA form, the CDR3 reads TGCAGCTTCCAGACACCCCCCAGCACAGATACGCAGTATTTT. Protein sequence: CSFQTPPSTDTQYF.